Presented here are 9 T cell receptor beta chains from one specimen sequenced in a study of T cells in Graves' hyperthyroidism and ophthalmopathy (dated by TCRdb to about 2019). To prepare the library, multiplex PCR was applied. Sequencer: Illumina HiSeq 2000. Amplification of TCR beta CDR3 regions was carried out from RNA transcripts. A first-round RT-PCR of the TCR CDR3 used the HTBI primer set with the Qiagen OneStep RT-PCR kit. The public reads were quality trimmed at Q25 with fastp and then assembled into clones with MiXCR by TCRdb, keeping productive beta chains. For every CDR3 protein sequence, its rows merge into one entry that carries the most common genes and DNA. The sample table contains roughly 570,000 distinct CDR3 sequences; only one count was recorded for around 46% of them. Clones ranked in the top ten supply around 20% of the sample. The sequencing sample was made of peripheral blood or thyroid tissue (not recorded which). Receptors were obtained from an adult woman with Graves' disease, either hyperthyroidism or ophthalmopathy (not recorded which).

In this sample, this clonotype turned up many times. The CDR3, as DNA: TGCGCCAGCAGACCCCACTCGGACAGCCCGGGAGAGACCCAGTACTTC. Translation: CASRPHSDSPGETQYF. The gene calls are TRBV10-2 and TRBJ2-5; D perhaps matches TRBD1 (6 bases). The ends were cut back, 6 bases at V and 4 bases at J, with 21 bases in the middle. Per the germline V gene, CDR1 is WSHSY and CDR2 is SAAADI. This CDR3 is built from 16 residues.

The chain recombines TRBV29-1 with TRBJ2-7; D tentatively fits TRBD1 or TRBD2 (5 bases each). CDR1 SQVTM and CDR2 ANQGSEA come from the germline V gene. There are 12 residues in the CDR3. V was clipped by 8 bases and J by 2 bases, with 13 bases between them. The CDR3: CSYRDGTYEQYF. For the CDR3, the DNA is TGCAGCTACCGGGACGGTACCTACGAGCAGTACTTC.

This clonotype was seen many times. Here the CDR3 reads CSVVGGAMNTGELFF. DNA of the CDR3: TGCAGCGTTGTGGGGGGGGCCATGAACACCGGGGAGCTGTTTTTT. The chain links TRBV29-1 to TRBJ2-2; D is perhaps TRBD2 (7 bases). Germline CDR1 is SQVTM and CDR2 is ANQGSEA. The CDR3 runs 15 residues. V gave up 4 bases and J gave up 1 base, with 13 bases separating them.

This clonotype occurred once. This sequence joins TRBV20-1 and TRBJ2-7, with D maybe TRBD2 (5 bases). The ends were cut back, 1 base at V and 6 bases at J, with 13 bases in the middle. The CDR3 has 13 amino acids. Germline V gives CDR1 DFQATT, CDR2 SNEGSKA (reference sequence). This CDR3 is CSARVSSSGEQYF. The CDR3 region has the DNA TGCAGTGCTAGAGTTTCTAGCTCTGGCGAGCAGTACTTC.

This clonotype was counted at least ten times. The V call is TRBV4-2, the J call TRBJ1-5; 7 bases align to TRBD1. This CDR3 comprises 16 residues. CDR1 is LGHNA, CDR2 YNFKEQ, per germline. Trimming took 3 bases from V and 7 from J; bases not matched to a gene: 12. The CDR3 protein is CASSQSSGTVNQPQHF. In DNA, the CDR3 is TGTGCCAGCAGCCAGTCGTCCGGGACAGTGAACCAGCCCCAGCATTTT.

This clonotype came up a few times. This rearrangement joins TRBV30 to TRBJ1-3; D ambiguous. The CDR3 contains 13 residues. Germline values: CDR1 GTSNPN, CDR2 SVGIG (reference sequence). Trimming took off 3 bases at V and 2 bases at J, with 8 bases between the two ends. The CDR3 reads CAWSGEAGNTIYF. In DNA, the CDR3 is TGTGCCTGGAGCGGGGAAGCTGGAAACACCATATATTTT.

This clonotype was picked up many times. The genes are TRBV4-1 and TRBJ1-2; the D gene is possibly TRBD1 (6 bases). Trimming shortened V by 0 bases and J by 4 bases, and 30 bases separated the two germline ends. Germline loops: CDR1 MGHRA, CDR2 YSYEKL. The CDR3 totals 21 residues. CDR3: CASSQDLPNIPGQPEGYGYTF. CDR3 nucleotide sequence: TGCGCCAGCAGCCAAGATTTACCCAATATCCCCGGACAGCCGGAGGGCTATGGCTACACCTTC.

This clonotype appeared a few times. The rearrangement joins TRBV10-3 to TRBJ1-2; 10 bases are shared with TRBD1. The length of the CDR3 is 13 residues. Per the germline V gene, CDR1 is ENHRY and CDR2 is SYGVKD. Germline trimming cut 8 bases from V and 2 bases from J; bases unmatched to any gene: 2. The CDR3 DNA follows: TGTGCCATCCGGGACAGGGGAAACTATGGCTACACCTTC. It specifies CAIRDRGNYGYTF.

This clonotype was seen at least ten times. The chain has TRBV7-2 and TRBJ2-7, with D maybe TRBD1 (7 bases). The germline V gene has CDR1 SGHTA and CDR2 FQGNSA. This CDR3 has 14 residues. Trimming took off 4 bases at V and 2 bases at J, with 12 bases between the two ends. The CDR3 sequence is CASSSGDRAYEQYF. The CDR3, as DNA: TGTGCCAGCAGCTCGGGGGACAGAGCCTACGAGCAGTACTTC.